This TCR beta chain was sequenced in a study of T cell responses to AZD1222 COVID-19 vaccine. Findings and limits, study-wide: Clonal diversity was possibly underestimated; the donors were predominantly white British and more often female.

The CDR3 is 14 residues long. Germline CDR1 is SNHLY and CDR2 is FYNNEI. V lost 6 bases and J lost 4, with 15 bases in between. Points on this clone: Antigen specificity is unknown.

Profiled with immunoSEQ multiplex PCR; TCRdb holds only in-frame clones, not every one. The sample lists around 130,000 clones, 90% to 95% occurring once. The sequences come from peripheral blood, collected on day 0 of AZD1222 vaccination. V gene TRBV2 combines with J gene TRBJ1-1; D ambiguous. This TCR derives from an adult in good health. CDR3 coding DNA: TGTGCCAGCAGCGCCCTTGGGTTGGGCACTGAAGCTTTCTTT. It codes for CASSALGLGTEAFF.